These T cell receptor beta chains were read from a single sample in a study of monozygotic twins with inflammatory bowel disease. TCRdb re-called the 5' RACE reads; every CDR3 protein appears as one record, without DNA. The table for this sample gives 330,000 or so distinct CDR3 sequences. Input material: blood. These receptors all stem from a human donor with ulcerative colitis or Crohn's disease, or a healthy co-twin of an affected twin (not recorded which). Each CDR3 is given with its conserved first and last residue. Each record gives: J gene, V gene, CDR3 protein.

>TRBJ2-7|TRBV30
CAWKRDWGGYEQYF
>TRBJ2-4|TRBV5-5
CASSLSITDPNIQYF
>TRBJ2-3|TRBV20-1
CSARGPPSGFTDTQYF
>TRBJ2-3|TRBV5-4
CASSLEGAGPTDTQYF
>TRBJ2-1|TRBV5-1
CASSPRWDGDNEQFF
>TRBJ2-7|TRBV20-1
CSVRRSSYEQYF
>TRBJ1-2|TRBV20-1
CSASRPEGYTF
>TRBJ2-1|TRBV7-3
CASSLRELAGRNEQFF
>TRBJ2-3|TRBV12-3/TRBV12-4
CASSLGTGETDTQYF
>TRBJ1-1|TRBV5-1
CASSPEQGLNTEAFF
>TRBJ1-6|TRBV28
CASSPDGSRGYNSPLHF
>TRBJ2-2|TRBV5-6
CASSLVHSPGELFF
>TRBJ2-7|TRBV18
CASSPARTSYEQYF
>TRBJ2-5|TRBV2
CASSDFSRQGGTQYF
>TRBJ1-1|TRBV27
CASSLQGTVTEAFF
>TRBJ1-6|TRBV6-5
CASRRDRISPLHF
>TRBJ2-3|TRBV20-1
CSASGTEGTDTQYF
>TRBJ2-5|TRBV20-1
CSAWDRMASGVQETQYF